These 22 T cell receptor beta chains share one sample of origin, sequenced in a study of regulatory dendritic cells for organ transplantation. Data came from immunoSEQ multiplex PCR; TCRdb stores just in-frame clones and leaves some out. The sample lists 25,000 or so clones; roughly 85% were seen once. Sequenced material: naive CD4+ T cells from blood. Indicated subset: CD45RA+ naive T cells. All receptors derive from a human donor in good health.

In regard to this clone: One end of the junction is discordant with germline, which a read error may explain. In DNA form, the CDR3 reads TGTGCCAGCCGTGAGACTAGCGGGGGGGCACAGACCCAGTACTTC. It codes for CASRETSGGAQTQYF. The chain is built from TRBV25-1 and TRBJ2-5; 14 nucleotides agree with TRBD2. Germline assignment: CDR1 MGHDK and CDR2 SYGVNS. This CDR3 has 15 residues.

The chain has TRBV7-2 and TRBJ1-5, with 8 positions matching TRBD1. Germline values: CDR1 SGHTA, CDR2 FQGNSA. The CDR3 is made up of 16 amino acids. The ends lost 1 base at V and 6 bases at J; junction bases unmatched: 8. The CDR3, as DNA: TGTGCCAGCAGCTTAGTGGGGCAGGGGGCGGGTCAGCCCCAGCATTTT. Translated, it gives CASSLVGQGAGQPQHF.

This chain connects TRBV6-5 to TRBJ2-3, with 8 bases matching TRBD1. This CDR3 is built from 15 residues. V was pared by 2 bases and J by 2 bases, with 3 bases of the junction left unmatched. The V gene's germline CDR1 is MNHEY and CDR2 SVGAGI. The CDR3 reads CASSYTGQVTDTQYF. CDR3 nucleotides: TGTGCCAGCAGTTACACGGGACAGGTCACAGATACGCAGTATTTT.

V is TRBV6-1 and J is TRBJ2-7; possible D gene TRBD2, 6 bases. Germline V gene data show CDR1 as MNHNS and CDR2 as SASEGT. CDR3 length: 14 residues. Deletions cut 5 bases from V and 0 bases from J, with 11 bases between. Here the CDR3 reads CASSQNGGSYEQYF. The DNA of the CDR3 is TGTGCCAGCAGTCAAAACGGGGGCTCCTACGAGCAGTACTTC.

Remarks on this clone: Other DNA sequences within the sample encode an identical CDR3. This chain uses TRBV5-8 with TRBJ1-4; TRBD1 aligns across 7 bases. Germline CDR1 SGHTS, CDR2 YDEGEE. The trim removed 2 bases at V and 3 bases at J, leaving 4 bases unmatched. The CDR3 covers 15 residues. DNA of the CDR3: TGTGCCAGCAGCTTAAGGACAGGTTCTAATGAAAAACTGTTTTTT. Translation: CASSLRTGSNEKLFF.

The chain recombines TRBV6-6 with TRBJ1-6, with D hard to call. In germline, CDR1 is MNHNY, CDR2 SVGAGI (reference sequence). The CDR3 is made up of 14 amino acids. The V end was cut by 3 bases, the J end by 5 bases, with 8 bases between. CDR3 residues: CASSYGPDNSPLHF. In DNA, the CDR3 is TGTGCCAGCAGTTATGGCCCTGATAATTCACCCCTCCACTTT.

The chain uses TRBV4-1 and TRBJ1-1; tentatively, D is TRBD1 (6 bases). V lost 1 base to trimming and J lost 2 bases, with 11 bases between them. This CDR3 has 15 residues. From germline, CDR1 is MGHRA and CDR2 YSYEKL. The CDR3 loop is CASSQGQGPNTEAFF. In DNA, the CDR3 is TGCGCCAGCAGCCAAGGGCAGGGGCCCAACACTGAAGCTTTCTTT.

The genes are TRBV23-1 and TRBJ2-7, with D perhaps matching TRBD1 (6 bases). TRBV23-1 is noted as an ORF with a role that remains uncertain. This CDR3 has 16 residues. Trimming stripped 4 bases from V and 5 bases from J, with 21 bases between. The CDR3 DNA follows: TGCGCCAGCAGTCGGGGATATAACAGGGTTCGAAACGAGCAGTACTTC. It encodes CASSRGYNRVRNEQYF.

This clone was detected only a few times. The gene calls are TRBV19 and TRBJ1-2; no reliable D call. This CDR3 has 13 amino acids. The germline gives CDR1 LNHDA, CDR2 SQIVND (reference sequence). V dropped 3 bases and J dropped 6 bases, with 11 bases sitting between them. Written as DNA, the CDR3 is TGTGCCAGTAGTATGAAGGTCCGGGATGGCTACACCTTC. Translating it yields CASSMKVRDGYTF.

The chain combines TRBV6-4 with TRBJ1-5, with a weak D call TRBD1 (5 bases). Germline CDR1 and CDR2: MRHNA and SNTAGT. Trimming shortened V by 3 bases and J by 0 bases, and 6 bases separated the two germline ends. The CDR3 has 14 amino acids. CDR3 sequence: CASSEQGSNQPQHF. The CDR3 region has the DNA TGTGCCAGCAGTGAGCAGGGTAGCAATCAGCCCCAGCATTTT.

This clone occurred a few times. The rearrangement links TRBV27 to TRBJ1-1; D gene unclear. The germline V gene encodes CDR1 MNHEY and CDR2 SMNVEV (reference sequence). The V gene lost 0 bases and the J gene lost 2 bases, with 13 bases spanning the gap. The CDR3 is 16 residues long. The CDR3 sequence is CASSLSESRPNTEAFF. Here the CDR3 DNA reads TGTGCCAGCAGTTTATCGGAATCGAGGCCCAACACTGAAGCTTTCTTT.

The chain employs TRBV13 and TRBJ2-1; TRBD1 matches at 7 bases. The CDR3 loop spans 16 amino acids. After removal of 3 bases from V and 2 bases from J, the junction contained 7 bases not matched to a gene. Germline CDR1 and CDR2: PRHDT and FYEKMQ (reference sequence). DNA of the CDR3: TGTGCCAGCAGCTTGACAGGGAAGAAACCCTACAATGAGCAGTTCTTC. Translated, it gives CASSLTGKKPYNEQFF. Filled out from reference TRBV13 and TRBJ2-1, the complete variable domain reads AAGVIQSPRHLIKEKRETATLKCYPIPRHDTVYWYQQGPGQDPQFLISFYEKMQSDKGSIPDRFSAQQFSDYHSELNMSSLELGDSALYFCASSLTGKKPYNEQFFGPGTRLTVL.

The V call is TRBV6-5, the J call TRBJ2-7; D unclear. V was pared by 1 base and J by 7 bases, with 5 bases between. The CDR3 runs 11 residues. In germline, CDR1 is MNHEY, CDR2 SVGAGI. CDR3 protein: CASSYFTEQYF. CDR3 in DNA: TGTGCCAGCAGTTACTTTACAGAGCAGTACTTC.

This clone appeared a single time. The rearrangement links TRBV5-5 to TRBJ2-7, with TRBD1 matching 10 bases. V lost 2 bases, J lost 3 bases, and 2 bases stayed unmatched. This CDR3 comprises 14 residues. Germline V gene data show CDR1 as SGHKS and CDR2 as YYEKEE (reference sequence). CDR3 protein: CASSFGTGDYEQYF. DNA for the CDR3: TGTGCCAGCAGCTTCGGGACAGGGGACTACGAGCAGTACTTC. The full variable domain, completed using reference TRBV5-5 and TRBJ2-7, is DAGVTQSPTHLIKTRGQQVTLRCSPISGHKSVSWYQQVLGQGPQFIFQYYEKEERGRGNFPDRFSARQFPNYSSELNVNALLLGDSALYLCASSFGTGDYEQYFGPGTRLTVT.

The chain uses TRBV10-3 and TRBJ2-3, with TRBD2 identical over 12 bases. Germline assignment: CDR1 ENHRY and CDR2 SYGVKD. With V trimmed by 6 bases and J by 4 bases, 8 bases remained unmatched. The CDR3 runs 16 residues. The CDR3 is CAIRLTSGGFADTQYF. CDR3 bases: TGTGCCATCAGGTTGACTAGCGGGGGATTTGCAGATACGCAGTATTTT.

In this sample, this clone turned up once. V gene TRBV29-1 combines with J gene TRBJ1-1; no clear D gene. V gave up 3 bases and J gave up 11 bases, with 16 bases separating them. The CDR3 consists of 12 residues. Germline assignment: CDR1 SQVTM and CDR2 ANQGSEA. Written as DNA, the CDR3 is TGCAGCGTTGAGGGCACACCCGACGATGCTTTCTTT. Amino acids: CSVEGTPDDAFF. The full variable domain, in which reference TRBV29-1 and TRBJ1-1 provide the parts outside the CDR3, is SAVISQKPSRDICQRGTSLTIQCQVDSQVTMMFWYRQQPGQSLTLIATANQGSEATYESGFVIDKFPISRPNLTFSTLTVSNMSPEDSSIYLCSVEGTPDDAFFGQGTRLTVV.

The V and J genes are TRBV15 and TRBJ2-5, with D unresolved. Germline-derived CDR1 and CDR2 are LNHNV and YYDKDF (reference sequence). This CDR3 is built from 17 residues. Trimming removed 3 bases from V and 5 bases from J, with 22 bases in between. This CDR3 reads CATSSANPLSIRETQYF. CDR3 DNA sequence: TGTGCCACCAGCAGCGCAAACCCGCTGAGTATCCGGGAGACCCAGTACTTC.

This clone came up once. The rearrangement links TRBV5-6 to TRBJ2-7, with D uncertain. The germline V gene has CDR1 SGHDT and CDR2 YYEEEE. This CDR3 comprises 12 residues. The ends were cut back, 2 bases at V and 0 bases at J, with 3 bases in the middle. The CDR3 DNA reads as TGTGCCAGCAGCTTAGCCTCCTACGAGCAGTACTTC. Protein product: CASSLASYEQYF.

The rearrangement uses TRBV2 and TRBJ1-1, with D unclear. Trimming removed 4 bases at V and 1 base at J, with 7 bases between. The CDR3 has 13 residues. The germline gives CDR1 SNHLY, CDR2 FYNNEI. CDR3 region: CASSAIQNTEAFF. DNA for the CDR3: TGTGCCAGCAGTGCCATACAGAACACTGAAGCTTTCTTT. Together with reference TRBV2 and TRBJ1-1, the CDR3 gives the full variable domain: EPEVTQTPSHQVTQMGQEVILRCVPISNHLYFYWYRQILGQKVEFLVSFYNNEISEKSEIFDDQFSVERPDGSNFTLKIRSTKLEDSAMYFCASSAIQNTEAFFGQGTRLTVV.

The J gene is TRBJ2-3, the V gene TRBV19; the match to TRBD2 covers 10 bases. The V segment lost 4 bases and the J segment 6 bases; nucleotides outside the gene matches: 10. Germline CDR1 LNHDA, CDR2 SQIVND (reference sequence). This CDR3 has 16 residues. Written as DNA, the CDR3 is TGTGCCAGTAGTAGGGCTAGCGGGGGCCCCTTGGATACGCAGTATTTT. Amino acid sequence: CASSRASGGPLDTQYF.

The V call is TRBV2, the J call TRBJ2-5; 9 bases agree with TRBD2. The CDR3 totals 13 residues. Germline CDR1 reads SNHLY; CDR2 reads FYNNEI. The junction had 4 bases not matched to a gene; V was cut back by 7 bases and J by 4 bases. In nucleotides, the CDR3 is TGTGCCAGCACGGCACTAGCGGGAGAGACCCAGTACTTC. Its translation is CASTALAGETQYF.

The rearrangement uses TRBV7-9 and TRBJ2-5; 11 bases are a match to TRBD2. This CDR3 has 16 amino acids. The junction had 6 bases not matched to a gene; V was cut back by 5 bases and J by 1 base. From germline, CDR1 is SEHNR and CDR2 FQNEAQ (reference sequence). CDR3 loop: CASSITSGGPQETQYF. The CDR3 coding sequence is TGTGCCAGCAGCATAACTAGCGGGGGCCCCCAAGAGACCCAGTACTTC.